The 2 T cell receptor beta chains below come from one sample, sequenced in a study of OX40 agonist ivuxolimab in advanced cancers. Generated by immunoSEQ multiplex PCR, the TCRdb table keeps only in-frame clones and is missing some. The sample shows about 24,000 clones, 75% to 90% of them seen only once. The material sequenced was CD4+ or CD8+ T cells sorted from blood, taken in a trial of the OX40 agonist ivuxolimab. The receptors come from an adult with an advanced solid tumor such as melanoma, head and neck, liver or kidney cancer.

The chain recombines TRBV7-2 with TRBJ2-1, with 8 bases fitting TRBD1. The CDR3 sequence is 15 residues long. Germline V gene data show CDR1 as SGHTA and CDR2 as FQGNSA. With V trimmed by 5 bases and J by 0 bases, 3 bases remained unmatched. As DNA, the CDR3 is TGTGCCAGCAGCACAGACAGGGGCTCCTACAATGAGCAGTTCTTC. Translation: CASSTDRGSYNEQFF. The full variable domain, in which reference TRBV7-2 and TRBJ2-1 provide the parts outside the CDR3, is GAGVSQSPSNKVTEKGKDVELRCDPISGHTALYWYRQSLGQGLEFLIYFQGNSAPDKSGLPSDRFSAERTGGSVSTLTIQRTQQEDSAVYLCASSTDRGSYNEQFFGPGTRLTVL.

The J gene is TRBJ2-7, the V gene TRBV5-1, with 7 bases matching TRBD2. With V trimmed by 0 bases and J by 0 bases, 6 bases remained unmatched. CDR3 length: 16 residues. CDR1 and CDR2 from the germline V gene are SGHRS and YFSETQ. The CDR3 DNA sequence: TGCGCCAGCAGCTTGGCCGGGGAGGGATTCTCCTACGAGCAGTACTTC. Its translation: CASSLAGEGFSYEQYF.